The 24 T cell receptor beta chains reported below all come from one sample, sequenced in a study of Ad26.COV2.S vaccination and SARS-CoV-2 variants. The assay was immunoSEQ multiplex PCR, and TCRdb's table has in-frame clones only and misses some. The repertoire holds about 480,000 clones, with roughly 87% as singletons. Indicated treatment: over 15 received Ad26.COV2.S at low or high dose, single or two shots; several received placebo; per-sample allocation not given. Samples came from day 63 after the first vaccine or placebo injection. Sequencing was performed on peripheral blood, taken in a trial of Ad26.COV2.S vaccine versus placebo. These receptors were obtained from a person aged 18 to 65 who received the Ad26.COV2.S COVID-19 vaccine or a placebo.

The chain carries TRBV19 and TRBJ2-2, with no clear D. The length of the CDR3 is 15 residues. The V gene lost 7 bases and the J gene lost 0 bases, with 12 bases spanning the gap. Germline CDR1 and CDR2: LNHDA and SQIVND (reference sequence). As DNA, the CDR3 is TGTGCCAGTAAGAGCCGGGCGACGAACACCGGGGAGCTGTTTTTT. Translation: CASKSRATNTGELFF.

The chain uses TRBV19 and TRBJ2-1; 14 bases agree with TRBD2. This CDR3 comprises 16 residues. Per the germline V gene, CDR1 is LNHDA and CDR2 is SQIVND (reference sequence). With V trimmed by 5 bases and J by 15 bases, 15 bases remained unmatched. The CDR3 loop reads CASSSRLAGGPSIGFF. The CDR3 DNA is TGTGCCAGTAGTTCGAGACTAGCGGGAGGGCCAAGTATAGGGTTCTTC. Together with reference TRBV19 and TRBJ2-1, the CDR3 gives the full variable domain: DGGITQSPKYLFRKEGQNVTLSCEQNLNHDAMYWYRQDPGQGLRLIYYSQIVNDFQKGDIAEGYSVSREKKESFPLTVTSAQKNPTAFYLCASSSRLAGGPSIGFFGPGTRLTVL.

A few counts support this clone. The J gene is TRBJ1-5, the V gene TRBV18; D is perhaps TRBD1 (5 bases). Germline CDR1 KGHSH, CDR2 LQKENI. This CDR3 comprises 15 residues. Trimming pared 3 bases from V and 4 bases from J, leaving 13 bases between. CDR3 sequence (DNA): TGTGCCAGCTCACCCCAGACAGTTACAAATCAGCCCCAGCATTTT. Its translation is CASSPQTVTNQPQHF.

The V call is TRBV5-4, the J call TRBJ2-1; D is uncertain. CDR1 is SGHNT, CDR2 YYREEE, per germline (reference sequence). The length of the CDR3 is 12 residues. V was trimmed by 9 bases and J by 8 bases, leaving 15 bases between them. The CDR3 spells CATAAMGYEQFF. CDR3 coding DNA: TGTGCCACCGCGGCGATGGGATATGAGCAGTTCTTC.

This clone was found a few times. The chain joins TRBV5-1 to TRBJ2-5; 7 positions agree with TRBD1. The CDR3 loop spans 15 amino acids. The germline V gene encodes CDR1 SGHRS and CDR2 YFSETQ. V gave up 3 bases and J gave up 1 base; unmatched junction bases: 6. This chain's CDR3 is CASSSHGTAQETQYF. CDR3 nucleotides: TGCGCCAGCAGCTCACACGGGACAGCCCAAGAGACCCAGTACTTC.

In this sample, this clone turned up a few times. The genes are TRBV27 and TRBJ1-5, with D unclear. V was shortened by 7 bases and J by 5 bases, with 18 bases between the two germline ends. The CDR3 is 15 residues long. Germline V gene lookup returns CDR1 MNHEY and CDR2 SMNVEV (reference sequence). This CDR3 is CASTPTMTIDQPQHF. The CDR3 DNA reads TGTGCCAGCACCCCGACAATGACAATCGATCAGCCCCAGCATTTT.

The chain combines TRBV6-5 with TRBJ1-2, with 7 bases that match TRBD1. In germline, CDR1 is MNHEY, CDR2 SVGAGI. The V gene end was trimmed by 1 base and the J gene end by 7 bases; junction bases not matched to a gene: 6. The CDR3 loop spans 14 amino acids. The CDR3 coding sequence is TGTGCCAGCAGTTACTGGCAGGGGGAGGTTGGCTACACCTTC. This sequence encodes CASSYWQGEVGYTF.

This chain joins TRBV11-2 and TRBJ2-7; no firm D call. The germline V and J ends were trimmed by 2 bases and 6 bases, with 11 bases remaining between them. The CDR3 runs 13 residues. Per the germline V gene, CDR1 is SGHAT and CDR2 is FQNNGV. CDR3 amino acids: CASSLLSPGEQYF. The CDR3 DNA reads TGTGCCAGCAGCTTACTCTCCCCCGGCGAGCAGTACTTC. The variable domain in full, with the rest retrieved from reference TRBV11-2 and TRBJ2-7, is EAGVAQSPRYKIIEKRQSVAFWCNPISGHATLYWYQQILGQGPKLLIQFQNNGVVDDSQLPKDRFSAERLKGVDSTLKIQPAKLEDSAVYLCASSLLSPGEQYFGPGTRLTVT.

The J gene is TRBJ1-1, the V gene TRBV19, with no clear D. Germline loops: CDR1 LNHDA, CDR2 SQIVND (reference sequence). The V gene lost 3 bases and the J gene lost 3 bases, with 8 bases spanning the gap. The CDR3 consists of 13 residues. The CDR3 DNA follows: TGTGCCAGTAGTATTTGGGAGGACACTGAAGCTTTCTTT. Translating gives CASSIWEDTEAFF.

The rearrangement uses TRBV5-4 and TRBJ2-2; tentatively, D is TRBD2 (5 bases). CDR3 size: 11 residues. V was trimmed by 9 bases and J by 8 bases, leaving 11 bases between them. The V gene's germline CDR1 is SGHNT and CDR2 YYREEE (reference sequence). CDR3 in DNA: TGTGCCACCAAAGGAGGAGGGGAGCTGTTTTTT. Protein sequence: CATKGGGELFF.

This clone came up once. The CDR3 here is CSAAMNYGYTF. The CDR3, as DNA: TGCAGTGCGGCGATGAACTATGGCTACACCTTC. This sequence joins TRBV20-1 and TRBJ1-2; D remains ambiguous. The CDR3 has 11 residues. V was clipped by 6 bases and J by 2 bases, with 7 bases between them. Germline CDR1 and CDR2: DFQATT and SNEGSKA (reference sequence).

This clone was detected once. The chain links TRBV5-4 to TRBJ2-3; unclear D gene. The CDR3 loop spans 16 amino acids. Per the germline V gene, CDR1 is SGHNT and CDR2 is YYREEE (reference sequence). Trimming took off 4 bases at V and 0 bases at J, with 15 bases between the two ends. The CDR3 protein is CASSHAPLGSTDTQYF. CDR3 nucleotide sequence: TGTGCCAGCAGCCATGCCCCCCTCGGTAGCACAGATACGCAGTATTTT. The entire variable domain, with the rest obtained from reference TRBV5-4 and TRBJ2-3, is as follows: ETGVTQSPTHLIKTRGQQVTLRCSSQSGHNTVSWYQQALGQGPQFIFQYYREEENGRGNFPPRFSGLQFPNYSSELNVNALELDDSALYLCASSHAPLGSTDTQYFGPGTRLTVL.

This chain uses TRBV11-1 with TRBJ2-1; 8 bases map to TRBD2. In germline, CDR1 is SGHAT, CDR2 FQDESV (reference sequence). The CDR3 is 15 amino acids. Trimming removed 5 bases from V and 3 bases from J; junction bases left unmatched: 6. The CDR3 loop is CASSPSGGYYNEQFF. The CDR3, as DNA: TGTGCCAGCAGCCCGAGCGGGGGTTACTACAATGAGCAGTTCTTC. Drawing the rest from reference TRBV11-1 and TRBJ2-1, the complete variable domain is EAEVAQSPRYKITEKSQAVAFWCDPISGHATLYWYRQILGQGPELLVQFQDESVVDDSQLPKDRFSAERLKGVDSTLKIQPAELGDSAMYLCASSPSGGYYNEQFFGPGTRLTVL.

The rearrangement links TRBV19 to TRBJ1-1, with D possibly matching TRBD1 (5 bases). The V end lost 5 bases, the J end lost 1 base, and 14 bases lay between the germline ends. The CDR3 is made up of 15 amino acids. Germline CDR1 reads LNHDA; CDR2 reads SQIVND (reference sequence). The CDR3 here is CASSRTGTTNTEAFF. The CDR3 nucleotides read TGTGCCAGTAGTCGGACCGGGACGACGAACACTGAAGCTTTCTTT.

V usage is TRBV24-1 and J usage is TRBJ1-1; D remains unclear. CDR3 length equals 17 residues. Looked up from germline, CDR1 is KGHDR and CDR2 is SFDVKD. The V gene lost 6 bases and the J gene lost 0 bases, with 19 bases spanning the gap. CDR3 amino acids: CATSSGQPLAMNTEAFF. In DNA form, the CDR3 reads TGTGCCACCAGTTCTGGTCAGCCGCTAGCCATGAACACTGAAGCTTTCTTT.

This CDR3 is CAWSEGAIMDQPQHF. The CDR3 DNA reads as TGTGCCTGGAGTGAAGGGGCCATCATGGATCAGCCCCAGCATTTT. V usage is TRBV30 and J usage is TRBJ1-5, with D possibly TRBD1 on 5 matching bases. Germline assignment: CDR1 GTSNPN and CDR2 SVGIG (reference sequence). The CDR3 covers 15 residues. V lost 1 base, J lost 5 bases, and 15 bases lay in between. The full variable domain, its missing parts supplied by reference TRBV30 and TRBJ1-5, is SQTIHQWPATLVQPVGSPLSLECTVEGTSNPNLYWYRQAAGRGLQLLFYSVGIGQISSEVPQNLSASRPQDRQFILSSKKLLLSDSGFYLCAWSEGAIMDQPQHFGDGTRLSIL.

This clone was seen once. The chain combines TRBV5-1 with TRBJ2-2; D is unclear. The CDR3 consists of 14 residues. Deletions cut 0 bases from V and 6 bases from J, with 9 bases between. Germline-derived CDR1 and CDR2 are SGHRS and YFSETQ. CDR3 nucleotides: TGCGCCAGCAGCTTGGGGGTGGATGCCGGGGAGCTGTTTTTT. This encodes CASSLGVDAGELFF.

V usage is TRBV5-6 and J usage is TRBJ2-1; tentative D call: TRBD2 (6 bases). In germline, CDR1 is SGHDT, CDR2 YYEEEE. The CDR3 totals 15 residues. V shed 7 bases and J shed 7 bases, with 21 bases lying between them. In nucleotides, the CDR3 is TGTGCCAGCGACGAGTTCGGGAGAGGGAGAAATGAGCAGTTCTTC. Amino acids: CASDEFGRGRNEQFF. The variable domain in full, completed from reference TRBV5-6 and TRBJ2-1, reads DAGVTQSPTHLIKTRGQQVTLRCSPKSGHDTVSWYQQALGQGPQFIFQYYEEEERQRGNFPDRFSGHQFPNYSSELNVNALLLGDSALYLCASDEFGRGRNEQFFGPGTRLTVL.

The rearrangement joins TRBV27 to TRBJ2-7; weak D call: TRBD1 (6 bases). Germline loops: CDR1 MNHEY, CDR2 SMNVEV (reference sequence). V was shortened by 6 bases and J by 3 bases, with 18 bases between the two germline ends. The length of the CDR3 is 15 residues. As DNA, the CDR3 is TGTGCCAGCAGCCGATTCGAAGCAGGGGACTACGAGCAGTACTTC. Translation gives CASSRFEAGDYEQYF.

CDR3 nucleotides: TGTGCCGGCGGTCACACAGGGGTGCATCAGCCCCAGCATTTT. Protein sequence: CAGGHTGVHQPQHF. This sequence joins TRBV19 and TRBJ1-5; TRBD1 aligns across 7 bases. CDR1 and CDR2 from the germline V gene are LNHDA and SQIVND (reference sequence). With V trimmed by 11 bases and J by 5 bases, 12 bases remained unmatched. The CDR3 length is 14 residues. Variable domain in full (rest from reference TRBV19 and TRBJ1-5): DGGITQSPKYLFRKEGQNVTLSCEQNLNHDAMYWYRQDPGQGLRLIYYSQIVNDFQKGDIAEGYSVSREKKESFPLTVTSAQKNPTAFYLCAGGHTGVHQPQHFGDGTRLSIL.

The table lists this clone with a few counts. The chain carries TRBV7-9 and TRBJ2-5; 8 positions agree with TRBD2. Germline V lookup: CDR1 SEHNR, CDR2 FQNEAQ (reference sequence). This CDR3 is 15 amino acids long. V shed 5 bases, J shed 5 bases, and the junction held 10 bases outside the gene matches. The CDR3 DNA reads as TGTGCCAGCAGCGACGGACTAGCCGGTGCCGAGACCCAGTACTTC. Translating it yields CASSDGLAGAETQYF.

The sample holds one count of this clone. The chain joins TRBV5-4 to TRBJ2-3, with 8 bases that match TRBD1. This CDR3 has 13 residues. V was pared by 4 bases and J by 4 bases, with 2 bases of the junction left unmatched. CDR1 is SGHNT, CDR2 YYREEE, per germline (reference sequence). CDR3 sequence (DNA): TGTGCCAGCAGCCCGACAGGGGCAGATACGCAGTATTTT. Translating it yields CASSPTGADTQYF.

Of note for this clone: This sample includes further DNA sequences coding for the same CDR3. This sequence joins TRBV15 and TRBJ1-5, with D uncertain. The CDR3 runs to 12 residues. Germline values: CDR1 LNHNV, CDR2 YYDKDF (reference sequence). V lost 0 bases, J lost 6 bases, and 3 bases lay in between. CDR3 region: CATSRDFQPQHF. CDR3 DNA: TGTGCCACCAGCAGAGATTTTCAGCCCCAGCATTTT.

The V gene is TRBV19, the J gene TRBJ2-1; 7 bases match TRBD2. Germline trimming cut 7 bases from V and 3 bases from J; bases unmatched to any gene: 9. The CDR3 is made up of 15 amino acids. Germline lookup yields CDR1 LNHDA and CDR2 SQIVND (reference sequence). The CDR3 sequence is CASKDPAGNYNEQFF. The CDR3 DNA is TGTGCCAGTAAAGATCCAGCGGGAAACTACAATGAGCAGTTCTTC.